The T cell receptor (beta chain) described here comes from a study of cytomegalovirus exposure and HLA in healthy donors (dated by TCRdb to about 2017). Broadly, across the study: An earlier analysis of approximately 590 of the donors reported about 290 Gb of sequence data and 117 million unique TCR beta sequences from 150 million to 200 million T cells. An early release that covered 500 to 800 HLA-typed donors contained about 300 gigabases of sequencing data and tens of millions of unique TCR sequences. The study profiled the T cell repertoires of under 850 subjects by immunosequencing and related them to cytomegalovirus serostatus. Among 398 genotyped donors of the cohort, an average of around 250,000 unique TCR beta nucleotide sequences was sequenced per donor, of which 15% to 20% were non-productive. To predict cytomegalovirus infection status, the study combined high-throughput TCR immunosequencing, statistical association of individual TCRs with disease status, and machine learning. Typing coverage varied by locus: roughly 629-640 donors for A, B, C, DRB1 and DQB1; roughly 500 for DQA1; around 610 for DPA1; about 450 for DPB1. Along with the roughly 670-subject first cohort, a separate validation cohort of around 120 different subjects was used. Among the roughly 400 genotyped donors, approximately 77% belonged to the genetic ancestry cluster associated with self-reported Caucasian donors. In the later analysis, no new phenotypic data were used to find candidate immune exposures; instead, reliance was placed on TCR beta sequences and their occurrence across donors. Class I and class II HLA loci were covered by the typing at four-digit resolution. Roughly 5 DR-DQ haplotypes were treated as single units for association and clustering because of strong linkage in the cohort. Every repertoire in the discovery cohort had been generated on one and the same sequencing platform. To decide whether each TCR beta V gene segment behaved as functional or pseudogenic, an earlier analysis of fewer than 750 of the donors relied on high-throughput TCR beta sequencing. A later analysis re-examined previously published TCR beta repertoires from several hundred donors and added high-resolution HLA genotyping to investigate patterns of TCR occurrence. Donor age, sex, ethnicity and CMV serostatus were compiled together with the repertoire data. Genome-wide SNP genotypes for about 55% of the roughly 670 donors were used in a later genetic analysis, which treated that subset as a discovery cohort. The study aimed to test whether signatures of past pathogen exposure could be identified by cataloging public T cell receptors.

CDR1 and CDR2, per the germline V gene (reference sequence), are MNHEY and SMNVEV. The CDR3 goes from the cysteine to the phenylalanine over 18 residues. Solely the CDR3 DNA is kept, with 54 bases framed from the first base. Library preparation used the immunoSEQ multiplex PCR assay. For the multiplex PCR, a mixture combining 60 forward primers for TCR Vbeta segments and 13 reverse primers for TCR Jbeta segments was used. The CDR3 region of rearranged TCR beta genes was amplified from genomic DNA by a multiplex PCR assay. The amplified TCR beta libraries were sequenced on the Illumina HiSeq System as 87-base-pair reads. As for how the authors treated the data: A later analysis tallied roughly 80 million unique TCR beta chains across the 640 or so repertoires, and approximately 9.9 million of those chains were shared by two or more donors. Raw reads were error-corrected and collapsed into unique sequences with a nearest-neighbor algorithm that merged closely related sequences to remove PCR and sequencing errors. V, D and J gene segments were assigned by aligning CDR3 sequences to IMGT reference sequences. For a sequence to be retained, at least a six-nucleotide match to both a V gene segment and a J gene segment was required. Rearrangements were classified as productive when the CDR3 lacked stop codons and remained in frame with V and J, and all other rearrangements were classified as non-productive. CDR3 was defined according to IMGT convention as the region running from the second conserved V-encoded cysteine to the conserved J-encoded phenylalanine. The earlier analysis of fewer than 700 of the donors excluded sequences that lacked an unambiguous match to a single V gene segment. An earlier analysis of a few hundred of the donors called V segments functional above 56.7% productive rearrangements and segregating when the between-donor standard deviation exceeded 5%. A statistical classification framework was developed to diagnose cytomegalovirus status using the catalog of TCR beta chain sequences. V and J gene assignment, in a later analysis, came from comparing TCR nucleotide sequences with IMGT/GENE-DB human TR gene sequences. A later analysis assigned CDR3 sequences and most-parsimonious VDJ recombination scenarios with the TCRdist pipeline. A later analysis defined each TCR beta chain by its CDR3 amino acid sequence plus V-gene family, and excluded reads lacking a unique V-gene family. A later analysis removed nearly 600 highly shared, low-generation-probability nucleotide sequences to deal with suspected cross-contamination and a sequencing artifact. In a later analysis, a clonal expansion index for each public chain was calculated from normalized within-repertoire ranks of inferred template counts. Generation probabilities in a later analysis came from a VDJ recombination model fitted to out-of-frame rearrangements, and those results were checked against IGoR. Hypergeometric tests were used in a later analysis to score TCR-TCR, TCR-HLA and TCR-CMV co-occurrence, with a repertoire-size bias correction applied to the TCR pairs. A later analysis estimated false discovery rates by permuting HLA or CMV assignments 20 times. In a later analysis, co-occurring TCRs were grouped using DBSCAN, and TCRdist sequence similarity was added for clustering within HLA-allele-positive subsets. For co-occurrence clustering, repertoires with fewer than 30,000 or more than 120,000 public chains were excluded, along with 4 to 6 repertoires with anomalous nucleotide sharing. Here the immuneACCESS table is served through TCRdb, limited to in-frame sequences with V and J called. Missing clones are a known gap in these copies; in checked studies unresolved V genes cover under half, and the rest lacks a known reason. D and trimming were read from the DNA, whereas the V and J calls and clone size are those reported in that table. Counted in this sample were about 190,000 clones; 75% to 85% of them appeared once. Together, the top ten hold roughly 1.5% of the sample.

What the work shows at the level of the full study, not this receptor alone: Because some donors lacked HLA typing at each locus, the association tests relied only on the typed subset. The study listed 150 to 200 TCR beta chains as associated with cytomegalovirus. Most CMV-associated TCR beta chains appeared to be HLA-restricted in a later analysis, and the HLA associations seemed to be driven largely by CMV exposure. Most TCR sequences were seen in very few donors, while some public TCRs were found in many individuals. An earlier analysis of 587 of the donors showed that most TCR beta V segments appeared in productive rearrangements either about 90% or about 30% of the time, which broadly matched IMGT annotations. In a later analysis, around 15,000 TCR beta sequences were associated with specific HLA alleles at a false discovery rate of 0.05. In a later genetic analysis, a missense DCLRE1C variant was associated with V-gene and J-gene trimming of TCR beta chains, and the association was replicated in an independent cohort. Because the 87-base-pair reads could not distinguish some IMGT-functional V segments, including TRBV6-2 and TRBV6-3, those segments were excluded. A later genetic analysis reported fewer N-insertions in productive TCRs among donors in an Asian-associated ancestry cluster than the roughly 640-donor mean. A cluster of highly shared sequence variants was judged likely to be a technical artifact of the sequencing pipeline. In this cohort, only TCR beta chains were sequenced, and detectable features were limited by the absence of alpha or paired-chain data. Immune exposure information for the cohort was limited to CMV serostatus. Because counts were too low, 15 to 20 rarely observed V segments, including chromosome 9 orphons, were left out of the earlier analysis of 500 to 750 of the donors. According to a later analysis, parvovirus B19, influenza, CMV and Epstein-Barr virus appeared linked to several top co-occurrence clusters. Cytomegalovirus status was reported to be diagnosed by the classifier with high specificity and sensitivity in both the original and validation cohorts. Three of the identified cytomegalovirus-associated TCR beta chains were confirmed in vitro to be specific for cytomegalovirus antigens. Presence/absence analyses assumed roughly uniform sequencing depth across donors, an assumption that may not hold. In a later analysis, the rate of TCR association differed among HLA loci, with DRB1 alleles having the most associated TCRs and HLA-C alleles having the fewest. Assigning TCR associations to individual alleles was difficult when HLA alleles, especially DR and DQ, strongly co-occurred. Compared with equally common non-associated chains, HLA-associated TCR beta chains in a later analysis were more clonally expanded and had lower generation probabilities. Correlated functional status among segregating V segments might reflect linkage disequilibrium, but an unknown experimental factor could not be ruled out. A further reported finding was that TCR beta sequences accurately predicted the HLA-A and HLA-B alleles for most subjects in the first cohort. The authors suggested that the approach could potentially be generalized to other disease states and immunological phenotypes.

The cohort consisted of more than 650 healthy bone marrow donors. At the time of sampling, every cohort member was nominally healthy, though immune exposures that went unrecorded were likely present. The donor was CMV seronegative and was included in the group of several hundred seronegative cohort members. A peripheral blood sample was provided by each donor, and peripheral blood mononuclear cells were used for TCR beta sequencing. The Qiagen DNeasy Blood Extraction Kit was used to extract genomic DNA from the blood cell samples. To note about this clone: Its antigen is still unknown. Per-nucleotide qualities are absent, and no much larger clonotype sits a single base away.

The source material was PBMCs. The receptor comes from a woman between 50 and 59 years old in good health and CMV-seronegative. The rearranged chain carries TRBV27 and TRBJ2-5, with TRBD2 as a weak D call on 6 bases. TRBJ2-7 explains the end of the DNA better; the J call may be wrong. The bases are TGTGCCAGCAGTTTCAAAGTATTGGGGACTCTTAACTCCTACGAGCAGTACTTC. Its protein reads: CASSFKVLGTLNSYEQYF.